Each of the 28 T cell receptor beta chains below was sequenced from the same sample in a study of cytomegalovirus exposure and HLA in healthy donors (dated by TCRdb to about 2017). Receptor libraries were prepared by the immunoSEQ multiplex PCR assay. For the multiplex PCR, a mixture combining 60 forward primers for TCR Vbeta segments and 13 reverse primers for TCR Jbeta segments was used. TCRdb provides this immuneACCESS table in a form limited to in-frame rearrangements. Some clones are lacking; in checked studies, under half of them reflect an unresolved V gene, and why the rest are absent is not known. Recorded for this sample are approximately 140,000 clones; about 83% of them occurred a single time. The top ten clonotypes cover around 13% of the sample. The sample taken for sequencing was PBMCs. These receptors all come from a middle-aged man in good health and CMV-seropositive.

CDR3 DNA sequence: TGTGCCAGCTCACCGCAAACTAGCGGGAGCCAAGAGACCCAGTACTTC. Its protein product is CASSPQTSGSQETQYF. The chain has TRBV18 and TRBJ2-5, with 11 nucleotides matching TRBD2. J lost 1 base, V lost 3 bases, and 4 bases had no gene match. Germline values: CDR1 KGHSH, CDR2 LQKENI. CDR3 length equals 16 residues.

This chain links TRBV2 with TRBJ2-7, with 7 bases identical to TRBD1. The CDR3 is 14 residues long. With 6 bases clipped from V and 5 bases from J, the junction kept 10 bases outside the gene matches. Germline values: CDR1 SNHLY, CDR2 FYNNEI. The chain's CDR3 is CASRRQGNQNEQYF. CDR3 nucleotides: TGTGCCAGCAGGAGACAGGGAAATCAGAACGAGCAGTACTTC.

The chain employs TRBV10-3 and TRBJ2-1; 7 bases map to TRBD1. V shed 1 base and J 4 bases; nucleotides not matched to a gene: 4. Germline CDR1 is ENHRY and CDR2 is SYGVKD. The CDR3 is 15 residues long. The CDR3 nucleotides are TGTGCCATCAGTGAGTTAGGGACAGTATACAATGAGCAGTTCTTC. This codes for CAISELGTVYNEQFF.

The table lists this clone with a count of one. The CDR3 loop reads CASSLEGQGSTEAFF. CDR3 DNA sequence: TGCGCCAGCAGCTTGGAGGGACAGGGGAGCACTGAAGCTTTCTTT. V is TRBV5-1 and J is TRBJ1-1; 10 bases agree with TRBD1. CDR1 and CDR2 from the germline V gene are SGHRS and YFSETQ. Trimming removed 0 bases from V and 4 bases from J; junction bases left unmatched: 3. The CDR3 is made up of 15 amino acids.

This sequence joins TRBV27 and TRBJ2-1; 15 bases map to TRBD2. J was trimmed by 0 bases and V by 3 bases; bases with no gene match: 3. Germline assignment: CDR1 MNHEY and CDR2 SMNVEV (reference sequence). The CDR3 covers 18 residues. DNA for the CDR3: TGTGCCAGCAGTTTCCTGGGACTAGCGGGGGGCTCCTACAATGAGCAGTTCTTC. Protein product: CASSFLGLAGGSYNEQFF.

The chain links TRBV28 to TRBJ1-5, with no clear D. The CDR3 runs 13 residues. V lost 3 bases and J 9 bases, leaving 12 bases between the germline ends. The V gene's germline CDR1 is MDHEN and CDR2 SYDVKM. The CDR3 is CASSFSNSGPQHF. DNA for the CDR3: TGTGCCAGCAGTTTCTCGAATTCGGGGCCCCAGCATTTT.

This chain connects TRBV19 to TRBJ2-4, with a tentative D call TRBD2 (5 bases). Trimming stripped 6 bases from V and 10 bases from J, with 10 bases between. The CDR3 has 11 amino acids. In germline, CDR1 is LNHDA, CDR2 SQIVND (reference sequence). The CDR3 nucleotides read TGTGCCAGTAGAATCGAGGGAATTCAGTACTTC. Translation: CASRIEGIQYF.

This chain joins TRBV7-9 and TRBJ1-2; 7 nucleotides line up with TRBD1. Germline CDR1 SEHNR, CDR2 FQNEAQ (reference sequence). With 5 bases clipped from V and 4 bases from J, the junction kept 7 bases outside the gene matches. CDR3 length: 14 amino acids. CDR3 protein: CASSLTGTAYGYTF. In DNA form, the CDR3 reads TGTGCCAGCAGCCTAACCGGGACAGCCTATGGCTACACCTTC. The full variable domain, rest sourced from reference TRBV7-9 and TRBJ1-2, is DTGVSQNPRHKITKRGQNVTFRCDPISEHNRLYWYRQTLGQGPEFLTYFQNEAQLEKSRLLSDRFSAERPKGSFSTLEIQRTEQGDSAMYLCASSLTGTAYGYTFGSGTRLTVV.

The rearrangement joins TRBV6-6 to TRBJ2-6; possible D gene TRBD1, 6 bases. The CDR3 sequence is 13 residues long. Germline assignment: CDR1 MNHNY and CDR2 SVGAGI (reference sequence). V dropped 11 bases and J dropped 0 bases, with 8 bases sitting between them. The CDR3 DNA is TGTGCCGCCAGGGGCTCTGGGGCCAACGTCCTGACTTTC. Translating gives CAARGSGANVLTF.

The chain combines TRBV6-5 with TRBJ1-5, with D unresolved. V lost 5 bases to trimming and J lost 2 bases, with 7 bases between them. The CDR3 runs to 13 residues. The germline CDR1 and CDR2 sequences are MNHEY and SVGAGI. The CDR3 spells CASSPAGNQPQHF. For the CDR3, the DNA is TGTGCCAGCAGTCCCGCGGGCAATCAGCCCCAGCATTTT.

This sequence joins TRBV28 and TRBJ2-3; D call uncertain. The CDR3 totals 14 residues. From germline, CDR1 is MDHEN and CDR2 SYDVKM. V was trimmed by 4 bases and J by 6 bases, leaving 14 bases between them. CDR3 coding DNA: TGTGCCAGCAGTTCAAGAACCCGGTCGGATACGCAGTATTTT. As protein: CASSSRTRSDTQYF.

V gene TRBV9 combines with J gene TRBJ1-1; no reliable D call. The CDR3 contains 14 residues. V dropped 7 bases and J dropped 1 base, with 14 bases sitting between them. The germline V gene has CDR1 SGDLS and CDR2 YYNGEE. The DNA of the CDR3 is TGTGCCAGCTCGGCGGCTTACCCGAACACTGAAGCTTTCTTT. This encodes CASSAAYPNTEAFF.

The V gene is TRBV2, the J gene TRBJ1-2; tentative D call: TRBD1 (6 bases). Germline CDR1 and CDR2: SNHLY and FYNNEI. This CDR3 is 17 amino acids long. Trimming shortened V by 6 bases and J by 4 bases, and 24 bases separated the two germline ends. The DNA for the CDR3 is TGTGCCAGCAGGATCAGTTTCGGACAGCGGCAACTCTATGGCTACACCTTC. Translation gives CASRISFGQRQLYGYTF.

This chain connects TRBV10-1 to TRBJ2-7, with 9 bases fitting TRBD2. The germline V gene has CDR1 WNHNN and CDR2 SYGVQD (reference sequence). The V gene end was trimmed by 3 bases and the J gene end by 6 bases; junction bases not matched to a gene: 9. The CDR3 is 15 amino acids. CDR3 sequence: CASSDQLAGVGEQYF. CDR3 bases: TGCGCCAGCAGTGATCAGTTAGCGGGAGTAGGCGAGCAGTACTTC.

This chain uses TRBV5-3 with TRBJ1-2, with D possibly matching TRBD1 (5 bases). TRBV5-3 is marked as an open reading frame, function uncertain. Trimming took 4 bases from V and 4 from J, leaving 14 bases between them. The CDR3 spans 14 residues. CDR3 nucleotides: TGTGCCAGAAGCCCAGGACAACCAATCTATGGCTACACCTTC. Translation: CARSPGQPIYGYTF.

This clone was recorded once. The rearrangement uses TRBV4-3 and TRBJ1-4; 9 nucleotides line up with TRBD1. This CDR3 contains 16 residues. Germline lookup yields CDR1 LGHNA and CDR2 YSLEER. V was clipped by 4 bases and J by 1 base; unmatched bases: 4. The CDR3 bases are TGCGCCAGCAGCCCGGGACAGGGCCTAACTAATGAAAAACTGTTTTTT. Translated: CASSPGQGLTNEKLFF.

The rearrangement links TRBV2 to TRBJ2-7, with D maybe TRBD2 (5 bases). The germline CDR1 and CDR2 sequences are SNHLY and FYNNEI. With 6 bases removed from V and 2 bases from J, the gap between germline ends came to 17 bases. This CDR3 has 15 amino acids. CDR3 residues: CASRVSSSRTYEQYF. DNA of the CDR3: TGTGCCAGCAGAGTTTCTAGCTCCCGGACCTACGAGCAGTACTTC.

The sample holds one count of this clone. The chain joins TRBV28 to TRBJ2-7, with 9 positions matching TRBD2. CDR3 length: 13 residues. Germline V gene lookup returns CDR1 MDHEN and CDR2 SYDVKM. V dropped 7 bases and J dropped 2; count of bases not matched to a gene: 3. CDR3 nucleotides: TGTGCCAGCACGACTAGCGGAGCCTACGAGCAGTACTTC. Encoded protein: CASTTSGAYEQYF. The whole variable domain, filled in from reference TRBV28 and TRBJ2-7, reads DVKVTQSSRYLVKRTGEKVFLECVQDMDHENMFWYRQDPGLGLRLIYFSYDVKMKEKGDIPEGYSVSREKKERFSLILESASTNQTSMYLCASTTSGAYEQYFGPGTRLTVT.

The CDR3 nucleotides are TGTGCCAGCACAGGGGTGTTAGAGACCCAGTACTTC. Translation gives CASTGVLETQYF. The chain is built from TRBV2 and TRBJ2-5; a possible D gene is TRBD1 (6 bases). Germline V gene lookup returns CDR1 SNHLY and CDR2 FYNNEI. The length of the CDR3 is 12 residues. V shed 7 bases and J shed 4 bases, with 10 bases lying between them.

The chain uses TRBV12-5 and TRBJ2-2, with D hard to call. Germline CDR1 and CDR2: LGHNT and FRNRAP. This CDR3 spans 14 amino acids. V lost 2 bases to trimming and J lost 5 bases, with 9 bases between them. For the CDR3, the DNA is TGTGCTAGTGGTTTGTTTGGCCTTACCGGGGAGCTGTTTTTT. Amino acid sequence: CASGLFGLTGELFF. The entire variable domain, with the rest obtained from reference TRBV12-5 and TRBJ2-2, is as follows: DARVTQTPRHKVTEMGQEVTMRCQPILGHNTVFWYRQTMMQGLELLAYFRNRAPLDDSGMPKDRFSAEMPDATLATLKIQPSEPRDSAVYFCASGLFGLTGELFFGEGSRLTVL.

In DNA, the CDR3 is TGTGCCAGCAGTTACTCTGAGGGCTCGACCGAGCAGTACTTC. Protein sequence: CASSYSEGSTEQYF. The V gene is TRBV6-6, the J gene TRBJ2-7; D may be TRBD2 (5 bases). Germline-derived CDR1 and CDR2 are MNHNY and SVGAGI (reference sequence). The CDR3 totals 14 residues. Trimming took off 0 bases at V and 6 bases at J, with 12 bases between the two ends.

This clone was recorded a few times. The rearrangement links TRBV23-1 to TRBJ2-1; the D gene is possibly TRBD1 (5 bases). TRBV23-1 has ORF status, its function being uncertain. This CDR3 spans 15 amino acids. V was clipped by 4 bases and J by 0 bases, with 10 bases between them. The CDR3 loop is CASSPTESSYNEQFF. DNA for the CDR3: TGCGCCAGCAGTCCGACAGAGAGCTCCTACAATGAGCAGTTCTTC.

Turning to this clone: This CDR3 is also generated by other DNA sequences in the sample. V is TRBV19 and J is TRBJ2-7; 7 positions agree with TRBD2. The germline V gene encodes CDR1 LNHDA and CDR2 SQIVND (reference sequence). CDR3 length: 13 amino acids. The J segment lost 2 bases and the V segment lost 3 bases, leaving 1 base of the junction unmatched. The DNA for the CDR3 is TGTGCCAGTAGTATCGGGGGGACCTACGAGCAGTACTTC. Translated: CASSIGGTYEQYF.

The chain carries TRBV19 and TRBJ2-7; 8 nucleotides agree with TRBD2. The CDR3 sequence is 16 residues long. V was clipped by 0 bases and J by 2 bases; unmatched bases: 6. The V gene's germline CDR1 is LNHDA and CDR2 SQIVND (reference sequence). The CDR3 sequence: CASSIDLTSATYEQYF. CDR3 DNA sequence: TGTGCCAGTAGTATAGACCTGACTAGCGCCACCTACGAGCAGTACTTC.

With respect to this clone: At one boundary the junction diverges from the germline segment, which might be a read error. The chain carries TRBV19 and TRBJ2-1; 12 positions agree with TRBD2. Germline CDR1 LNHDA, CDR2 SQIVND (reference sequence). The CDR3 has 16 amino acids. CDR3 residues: CASSVASGRAYYEQFF. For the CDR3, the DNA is TGTGCCAGTAGTGTGGCTAGCGGGAGGGCCTACTATGAGCAGTTCTTC.

CDR3 sequence reads: CASSVGQATYEQYF. The CDR3 bases are TGTGCCAGCAGCGTAGGACAGGCCACCTACGAGCAGTACTTC. The chain employs TRBV9 and TRBJ2-7; possible D gene TRBD1, 6 bases. This CDR3 has 14 residues. The ends were cut back, 0 bases at V and 2 bases at J, with 9 bases in the middle. From germline, CDR1 is SGDLS and CDR2 YYNGEE.

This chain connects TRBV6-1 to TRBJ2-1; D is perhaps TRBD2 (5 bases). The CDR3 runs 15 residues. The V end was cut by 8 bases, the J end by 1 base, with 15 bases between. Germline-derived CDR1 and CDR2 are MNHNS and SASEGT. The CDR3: CASLNGLSSYNEQFF. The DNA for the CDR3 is TGTGCCAGCCTTAACGGACTCTCTTCCTACAATGAGCAGTTCTTC.

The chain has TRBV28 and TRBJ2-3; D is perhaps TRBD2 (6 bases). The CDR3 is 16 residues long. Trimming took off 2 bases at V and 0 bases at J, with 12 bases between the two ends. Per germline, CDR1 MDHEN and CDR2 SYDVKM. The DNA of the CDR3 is TGTGCCAGCAGTTTAAGGAGGGCCGACAGCACAGATACGCAGTATTTT. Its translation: CASSLRRADSTDTQYF.